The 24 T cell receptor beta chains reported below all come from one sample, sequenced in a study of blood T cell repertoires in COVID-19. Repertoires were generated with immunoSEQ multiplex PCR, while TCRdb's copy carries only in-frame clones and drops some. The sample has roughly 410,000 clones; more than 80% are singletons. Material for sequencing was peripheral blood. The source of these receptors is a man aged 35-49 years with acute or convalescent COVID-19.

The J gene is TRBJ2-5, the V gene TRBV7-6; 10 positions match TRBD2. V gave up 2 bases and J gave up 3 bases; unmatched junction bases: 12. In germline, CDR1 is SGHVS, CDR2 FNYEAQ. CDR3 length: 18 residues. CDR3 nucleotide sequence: TGTGCCAGCAGCTTAAGAGCGGGAGGGCCTGGTCGTAAAGAGACCCAGTACTTC. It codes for CASSLRAGGPGRKETQYF. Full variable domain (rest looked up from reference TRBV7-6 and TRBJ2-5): GAGVSQSPRYKVTKRGQDVALRCDPISGHVSLYWYRQALGQGPEFLTYFNYEAQQDKSGLPNDRFSAERPEGSISTLTIQRTEQRDSAMYRCASSLRAGGPGRKETQYFGPGTRLLVL.

The CDR3 nucleotides read TGTGCCAGCAGTTACTCGATTCAGGGGGCGAGCACTGAAGCTTTCTTT. Protein sequence: CASSYSIQGASTEAFF. This rearrangement joins TRBV6-5 to TRBJ1-1; 8 bases line up with TRBD1. The length of the CDR3 is 16 residues. V was pared by 0 bases and J by 4 bases, with 7 bases of the junction left unmatched. The germline CDR1 and CDR2 sequences are MNHEY and SVGAGI.

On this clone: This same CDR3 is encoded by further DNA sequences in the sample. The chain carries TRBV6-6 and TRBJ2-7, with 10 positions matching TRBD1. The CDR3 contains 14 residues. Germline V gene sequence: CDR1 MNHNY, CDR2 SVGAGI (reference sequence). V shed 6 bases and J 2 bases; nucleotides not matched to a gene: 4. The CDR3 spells CASSLGQGAYEQYF. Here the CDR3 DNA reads TGTGCCAGCAGCCTTGGACAGGGGGCCTACGAGCAGTACTTC.

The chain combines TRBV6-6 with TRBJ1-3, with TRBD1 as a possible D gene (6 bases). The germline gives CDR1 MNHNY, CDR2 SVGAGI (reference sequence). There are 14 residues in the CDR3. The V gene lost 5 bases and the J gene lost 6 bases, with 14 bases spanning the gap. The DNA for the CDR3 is TGTGCCAGCAGTCACAGGGCCTCACAAAACACCATATATTTT. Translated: CASSHRASQNTIYF.

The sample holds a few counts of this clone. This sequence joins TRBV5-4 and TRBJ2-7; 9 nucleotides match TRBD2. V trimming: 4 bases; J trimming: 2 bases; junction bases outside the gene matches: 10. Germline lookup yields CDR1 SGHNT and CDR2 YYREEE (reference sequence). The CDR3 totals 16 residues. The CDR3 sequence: CASSSTGLASAYEQYF. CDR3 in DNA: TGTGCCAGCAGCAGCACCGGACTAGCGAGCGCCTACGAGCAGTACTTC.

CDR3 DNA: TGCGCCAGCAGCTTGACCGGCCAGCGCGACTATGGCTACACCTTC. Amino acid sequence: CASSLTGQRDYGYTF. V usage is TRBV5-1 and J usage is TRBJ1-2; D ambiguous. The V end was cut by 1 base, the J end by 3 bases, with 13 bases between. The CDR3 runs to 15 residues. Germline loops: CDR1 SGHRS, CDR2 YFSETQ.

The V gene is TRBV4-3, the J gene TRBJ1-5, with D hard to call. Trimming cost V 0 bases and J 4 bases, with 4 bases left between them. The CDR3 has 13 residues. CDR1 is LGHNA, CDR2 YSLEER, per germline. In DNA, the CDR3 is TGCGCCAGCAGCCAAGACCATAATCAGCCCCAGCATTTT. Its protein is CASSQDHNQPQHF.

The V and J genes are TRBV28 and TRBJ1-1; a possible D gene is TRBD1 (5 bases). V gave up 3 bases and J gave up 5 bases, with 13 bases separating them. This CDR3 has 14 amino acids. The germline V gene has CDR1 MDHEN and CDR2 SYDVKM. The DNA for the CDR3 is TGTGCCAGCAGTTTGTTCAGGGAGGGGACTGAAGCTTTCTTT. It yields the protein CASSLFREGTEAFF.

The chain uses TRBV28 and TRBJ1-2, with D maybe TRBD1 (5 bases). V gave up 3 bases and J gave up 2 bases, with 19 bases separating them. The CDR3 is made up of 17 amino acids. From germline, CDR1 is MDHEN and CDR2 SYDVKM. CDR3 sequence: CASSFVSGLRSNYGYTF. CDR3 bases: TGTGCCAGCAGTTTCGTCTCAGGGTTGAGGTCGAACTATGGCTACACCTTC.

This chain's CDR3 is CASSLSIGGQGEAFF. The CDR3 coding sequence is TGTGCCAGCAGTTTATCGATAGGGGGACAGGGTGAAGCTTTCTTT. This rearrangement joins TRBV27 to TRBJ1-1; 9 positions match TRBD1. This CDR3 comprises 15 residues. CDR1 MNHEY and CDR2 SMNVEV come from the germline V gene (reference sequence). Unmatched junction bases numbered 6, after V lost 0 bases and J lost 7 bases.

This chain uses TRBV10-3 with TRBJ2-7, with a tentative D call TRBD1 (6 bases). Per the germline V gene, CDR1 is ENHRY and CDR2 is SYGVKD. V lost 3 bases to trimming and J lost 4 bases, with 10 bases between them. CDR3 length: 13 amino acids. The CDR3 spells CAISDPRGYEQYF. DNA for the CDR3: TGTGCCATCAGTGACCCGAGGGGGTACGAGCAGTACTTC.

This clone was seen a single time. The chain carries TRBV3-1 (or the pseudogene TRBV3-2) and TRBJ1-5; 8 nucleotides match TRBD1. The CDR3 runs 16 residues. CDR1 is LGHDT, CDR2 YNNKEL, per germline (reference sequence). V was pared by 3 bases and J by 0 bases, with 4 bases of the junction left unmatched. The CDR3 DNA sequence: TGTGCCAGCAGCCATGGGACAGGCTATAGCAATCAGCCCCAGCATTTT. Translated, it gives CASSHGTGYSNQPQHF.

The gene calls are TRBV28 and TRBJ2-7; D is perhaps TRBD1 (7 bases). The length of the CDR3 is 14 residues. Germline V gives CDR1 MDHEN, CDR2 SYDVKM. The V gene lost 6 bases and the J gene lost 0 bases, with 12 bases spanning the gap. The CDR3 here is CASRRDSPSYEQYF. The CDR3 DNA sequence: TGTGCCAGCAGGCGGGACAGCCCCTCCTACGAGCAGTACTTC.

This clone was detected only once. The CDR3 coding sequence is TGTGCCAGCACCCGGACAGGGCTCTCCTACGAGCAGTACTTC. Translated, it gives CASTRTGLSYEQYF. The rearrangement uses TRBV11-2 and TRBJ2-7, with TRBD1 matching over 8 bases. Looked up from germline, CDR1 is SGHAT and CDR2 is FQNNGV. The trim removed 7 bases at V and 0 bases at J, leaving 5 bases unmatched. The CDR3 is 14 residues long.

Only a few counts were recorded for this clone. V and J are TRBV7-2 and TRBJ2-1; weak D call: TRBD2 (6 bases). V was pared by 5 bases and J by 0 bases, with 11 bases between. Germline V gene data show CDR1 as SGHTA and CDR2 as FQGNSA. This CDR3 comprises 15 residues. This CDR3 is CASSIGSNSYNEQFF. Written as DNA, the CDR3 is TGTGCCAGCAGCATCGGGAGTAACTCCTACAATGAGCAGTTCTTC.

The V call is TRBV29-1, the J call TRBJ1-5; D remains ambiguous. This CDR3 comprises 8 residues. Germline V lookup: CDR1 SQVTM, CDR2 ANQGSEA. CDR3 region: CRLQPQHF. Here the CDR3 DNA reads TGCAGGTTACAGCCCCAGCATTTT.

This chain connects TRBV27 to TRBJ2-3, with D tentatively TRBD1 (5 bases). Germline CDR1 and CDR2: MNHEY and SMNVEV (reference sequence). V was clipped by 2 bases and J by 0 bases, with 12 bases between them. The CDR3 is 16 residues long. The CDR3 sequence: CASSLDSRTSTDTQYF. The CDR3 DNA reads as TGTGCCAGCAGTTTAGACAGCCGAACTAGCACAGATACGCAGTATTTT.

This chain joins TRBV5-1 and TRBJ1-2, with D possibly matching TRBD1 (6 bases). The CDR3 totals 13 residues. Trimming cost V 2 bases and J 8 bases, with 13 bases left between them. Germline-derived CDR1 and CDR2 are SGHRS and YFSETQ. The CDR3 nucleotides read TGCGCCAGCAGCTTCTCAGGGGCTGAGGGCTACACCTTC. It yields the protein CASSFSGAEGYTF.

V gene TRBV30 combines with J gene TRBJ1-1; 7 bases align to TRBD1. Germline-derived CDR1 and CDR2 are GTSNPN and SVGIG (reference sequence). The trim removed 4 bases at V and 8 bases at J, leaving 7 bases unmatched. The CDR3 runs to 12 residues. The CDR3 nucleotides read TGTGCCTGGACGACAGGGCCCACCGAAGCTTTCTTT. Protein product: CAWTTGPTEAFF.

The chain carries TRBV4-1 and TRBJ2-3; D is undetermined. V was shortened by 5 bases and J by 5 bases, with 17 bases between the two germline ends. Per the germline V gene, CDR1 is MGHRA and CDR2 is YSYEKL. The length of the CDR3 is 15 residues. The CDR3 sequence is CASSAMQEAGDTQYF. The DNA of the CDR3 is TGCGCCAGCAGCGCGATGCAGGAAGCCGGAGATACGCAGTATTTT.

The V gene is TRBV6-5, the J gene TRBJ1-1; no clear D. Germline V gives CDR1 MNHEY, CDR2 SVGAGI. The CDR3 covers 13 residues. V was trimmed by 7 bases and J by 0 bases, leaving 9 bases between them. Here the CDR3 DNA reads TGTGCCAGCAAGGGAGTGATGAACACTGAAGCTTTCTTT. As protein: CASKGVMNTEAFF.

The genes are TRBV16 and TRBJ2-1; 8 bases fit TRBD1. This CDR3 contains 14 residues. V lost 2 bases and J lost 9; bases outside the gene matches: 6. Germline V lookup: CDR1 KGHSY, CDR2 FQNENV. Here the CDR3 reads CASSQGTGGTEQFF. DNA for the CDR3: TGTGCCAGCAGCCAAGGCACAGGGGGTACTGAGCAGTTCTTC.

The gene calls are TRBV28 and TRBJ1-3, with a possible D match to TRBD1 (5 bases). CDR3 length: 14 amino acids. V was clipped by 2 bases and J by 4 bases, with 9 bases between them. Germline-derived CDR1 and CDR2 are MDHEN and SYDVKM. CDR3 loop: CASSLRQLGNTIYF. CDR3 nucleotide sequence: TGTGCCAGCAGTTTACGACAGCTCGGAAACACCATATATTTT.

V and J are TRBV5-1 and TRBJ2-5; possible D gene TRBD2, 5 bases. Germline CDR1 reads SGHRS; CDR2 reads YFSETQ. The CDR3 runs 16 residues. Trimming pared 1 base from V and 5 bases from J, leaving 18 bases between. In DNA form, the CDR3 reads TGCGCCAGCAGCTTGAGGGAGCGAATTAGTGGGGAGACCCAGTACTTC. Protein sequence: CASSLRERISGETQYF.